The TCR beta chain under discussion was sequenced for a study of T cell changes during pregnancy in multiple sclerosis. V lost 8 bases and J 3 bases, leaving 16 bases between the germline ends. The germline V gene has CDR1 MNHNY and CDR2 SVGAGI (reference sequence). CDR3 size: 14 residues. Profiling relied on immunoSEQ multiplex PCR, and the TCRdb table lists in-frame clones only, not all of them. The sample contains under 70,000 clones, roughly 91% of which appear only once. The clonotype comes from a female donor in good health, enrolled as a control in a pregnancy study. The rearrangement uses TRBV6-6 and TRBJ1-1, with D possibly TRBD1 on 5 matching bases. Source: peripheral blood, taken after pregnancy. The CDR3 region has the DNA TGTGCCAGCGGGGGAGGGAAGTGGTACACTGAAGCTTTCTTT. Translating it yields CASGGGKWYTEAFF.